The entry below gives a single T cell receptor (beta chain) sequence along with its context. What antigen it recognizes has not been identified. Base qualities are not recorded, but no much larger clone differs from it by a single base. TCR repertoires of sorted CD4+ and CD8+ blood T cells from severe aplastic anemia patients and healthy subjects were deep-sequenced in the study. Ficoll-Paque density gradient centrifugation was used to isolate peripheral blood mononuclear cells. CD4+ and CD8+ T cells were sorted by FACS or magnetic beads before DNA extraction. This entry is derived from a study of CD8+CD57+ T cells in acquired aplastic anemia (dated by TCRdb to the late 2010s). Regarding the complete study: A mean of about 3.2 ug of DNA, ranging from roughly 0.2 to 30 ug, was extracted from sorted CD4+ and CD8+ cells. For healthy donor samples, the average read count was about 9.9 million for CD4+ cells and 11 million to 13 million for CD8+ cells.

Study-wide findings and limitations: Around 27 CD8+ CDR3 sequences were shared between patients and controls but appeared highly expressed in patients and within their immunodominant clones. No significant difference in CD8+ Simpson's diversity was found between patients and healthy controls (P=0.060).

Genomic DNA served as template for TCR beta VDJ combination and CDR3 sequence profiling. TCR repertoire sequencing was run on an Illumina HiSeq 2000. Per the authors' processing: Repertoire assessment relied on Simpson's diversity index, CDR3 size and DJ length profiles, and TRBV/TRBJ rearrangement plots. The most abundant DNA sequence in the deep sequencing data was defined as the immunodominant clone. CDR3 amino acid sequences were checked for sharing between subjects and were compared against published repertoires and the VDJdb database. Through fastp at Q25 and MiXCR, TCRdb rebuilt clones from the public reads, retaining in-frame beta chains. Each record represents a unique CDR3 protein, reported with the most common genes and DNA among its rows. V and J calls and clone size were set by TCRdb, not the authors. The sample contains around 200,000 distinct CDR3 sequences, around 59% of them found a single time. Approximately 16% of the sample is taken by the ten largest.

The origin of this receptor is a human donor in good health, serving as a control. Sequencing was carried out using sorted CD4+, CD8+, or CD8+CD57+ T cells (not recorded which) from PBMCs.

The CDR3 loop reads CASSLVLEGASLEQYF. In nucleotides, the sequence is TGTGCCAGCAGCTTAGTCCTTGAGGGAGCCTCCCTTGAGCAGTACTTC. The sequence is built from TRBV7-2 and TRBJ2-7, and the D gene may be TRBD2, 5 bases matching. Counted from cysteine to phenylalanine, this CDR3 has 16 amino acids. Only the CDR3 part of the read is kept: 48 bases, read in frame from the first base. The V and J ends are trimmed by 1 base and 7 bases, leaving 20 bases between them. As encoded in the germline V gene, CDR1 is SGHTA while CDR2 is FQGNSA.